This T cell receptor (beta chain) was observed in a study of OX40 agonist ivuxolimab in advanced cancers. Looking at the study overall: The dose-escalation cohort was around 83% male, with a mean age of about 60 years, ranging about 23 to 80.

To note about this clone: Its antigen is undetermined.

Overall study results and limits: At 0.1 to 3.0 mg/kg and by week 6, CD4+ and CD8+ T cells in the blood had expanded clonally. Nonresponders included some who also had low normalized T-cell clonal expansion. The antigen specificity of the peripheral T cells (those that were expanded) was not determined.

Germline V lookup: CDR1 SGHAT, CDR2 FQDESV (reference sequence). The CDR3 contains 15 residues. V lost 5 bases, J lost 1 base, and 3 bases stayed unmatched. Sequencing was performed with immunoSEQ multiplex PCR; in TCRdb, only in-frame clones are kept and a portion is missing. The sample contains about 18,000 clones, about 70% of which appear only once. The sequence came from an adult with an advanced solid tumor such as melanoma, head and neck, liver or kidney cancer. The sequencing used CD4+ or CD8+ T cells sorted from blood, collected in a trial of the OX40 agonist ivuxolimab. This chain connects TRBV11-1 to TRBJ2-1, with 9 bases that match TRBD2. The CDR3 DNA reads TGTGCCAGCAGCCCGACTAGCGGTTCCTACAATGAGCAGTTCTTC. Protein: CASSPTSGSYNEQFF.